Listed below are T cell receptor beta chains from one sample, sequenced in a study of long-term antiretroviral therapy in people with HIV. Profiling relied on immunoSEQ multiplex PCR, and the TCRdb table lists in-frame clones only, not all of them. This sample has roughly 20,000 clones; about 89% occur once, and the top ten carry 10%. Sequences were derived from unsorted PBMCs, sampled 0.5 years after starting antiretroviral therapy. These receptors all stem from a man aged 40-50 years with HIV. Each CDR3 is given with its conserved first and last residue. The order of the fields is D gene, V gene, J gene, CDR3 protein. D genes are given only for firm matches.

d_gene: -; v_gene: TRBV10-2; j_gene: TRBJ1-1; CDR3aa: CASSRWGGSDTEAFF
d_gene: -; v_gene: TRBV4-1; j_gene: TRBJ1-2; CDR3aa: CASSQMTLAGGGYTF
d_gene: -; v_gene: TRBV5-4; j_gene: TRBJ1-2; CDR3aa: CASSLNYGYTF
d_gene: TRBD2; v_gene: TRBV7-9; j_gene: TRBJ2-7; CDR3aa: CASQRGASYEQYF
d_gene: TRBD1; v_gene: TRBV5-1; j_gene: TRBJ2-7; CDR3aa: CASSWAADRSYEQYF
d_gene: -; v_gene: TRBV25-1; j_gene: TRBJ1-4; CDR3aa: CASRPETGTNEKLFF
d_gene: TRBD1; v_gene: TRBV29-1; j_gene: TRBJ2-7; CDR3aa: CSVGQETSYEQYF
d_gene: TRBD2; v_gene: TRBV7-9; j_gene: TRBJ2-7; CDR3aa: CASSGTSGSSEQYF
d_gene: -; v_gene: TRBV28; j_gene: TRBJ1-1; CDR3aa: CASSRAQGIAEAFF
d_gene: -; v_gene: TRBV15; j_gene: TRBJ1-1; CDR3aa: CATSRPRDNGAFF
d_gene: -; v_gene: TRBV6-4; j_gene: TRBJ2-7; CDR3aa: CASSGRRKAYEQYF
d_gene: -; v_gene: TRBV15; j_gene: TRBJ2-7; CDR3aa: CATSSGHLSEQYF
d_gene: -; v_gene: TRBV5-8; j_gene: TRBJ1-2; CDR3aa: CASSLGSGGYGYTF
d_gene: TRBD2; v_gene: TRBV27; j_gene: TRBJ2-3; CDR3aa: CASSYGHSPGGSTDTQYF
d_gene: TRBD1; v_gene: TRBV25-1; j_gene: TRBJ1-2; CDR3aa: CASSHGQVPYGYTF
d_gene: -; v_gene: TRBV5-1; j_gene: TRBJ2-3; CDR3aa: CASIGSQTDTQYF
d_gene: -; v_gene: TRBV2; j_gene: TRBJ2-3; CDR3aa: CASSEGDSTDTQYF
d_gene: TRBD2; v_gene: TRBV10-3; j_gene: TRBJ2-5; CDR3aa: CAISRGDGETQYF
d_gene: -; v_gene: TRBV6-5; j_gene: TRBJ2-7; CDR3aa: CASSYSGGTYEQYF
d_gene: TRBD1; v_gene: TRBV19; j_gene: TRBJ1-5; CDR3aa: CASSIQGAYQPQHF